This entry concerns a single T cell receptor (beta chain). Its antigen is unidentified. The data are from a study of shared clonotypes between healthy human individuals. Positively selected for CCR7, the CD45RO-negative cells used as naive CD8 cells excluded terminally differentiated effector memory CD45RA+ cells. Every one of the donors was a Caucasian adult that lived in Nashville, Tennessee. Only in-frame clones appear in the TCRdb table, and some are missing; sequencing was by immunoSEQ multiplex PCR. The repertoire includes 760,000 or so clones, roughly 96% of them detected once, and about 0.22% sits in the top ten. Points from the study as a whole: Clonotypes that were shared across a handful of donors made up 4.5% to 5% of naive CD4 clonotypes. The study found lower generation probabilities in non-shared clonotypes than in those shared by all four donors. Owing to a small donor count, the genetic and exposure-history diversity represented was limited.

Per germline, CDR1 LNHDA and CDR2 SQIVND (reference sequence). V was shortened by 7 bases and J by 3 bases, with 7 bases between the two germline ends. This CDR3 has 11 residues. The origin of this receptor is a man aged 30-40 years in good health. What was sequenced was naive CD8+ T cells sorted from blood. This chain connects TRBV19 to TRBJ2-7; possible D gene TRBD1, 5 bases. The CDR3 DNA reads TGTGCCAGTAATGACAGCTACGAGCAGTACTTC. Translating it yields CASNDSYEQYF.